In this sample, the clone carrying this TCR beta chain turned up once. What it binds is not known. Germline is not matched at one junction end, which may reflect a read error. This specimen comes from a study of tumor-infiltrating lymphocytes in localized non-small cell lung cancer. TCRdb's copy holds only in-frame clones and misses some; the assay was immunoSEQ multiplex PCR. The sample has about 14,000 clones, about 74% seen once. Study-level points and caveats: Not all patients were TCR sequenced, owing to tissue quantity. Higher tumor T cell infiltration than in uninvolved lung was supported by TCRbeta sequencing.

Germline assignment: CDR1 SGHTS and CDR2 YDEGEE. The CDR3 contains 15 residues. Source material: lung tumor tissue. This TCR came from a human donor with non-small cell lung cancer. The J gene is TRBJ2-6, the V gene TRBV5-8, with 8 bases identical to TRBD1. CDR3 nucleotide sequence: TGTGCCAGCAGATTGGGACAGGCCACCTCTGGCGTCCTGACTTTC. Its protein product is CASRLGQATSGVLTF.